This T cell receptor beta chain comes out of a study of identical twins. General study points: Beta out-of-frame sequences displayed a weaker excess of sharing between twins. Zero-insertion findings could be partly confounded by invariant cells (MAIT and iNKT cells). Out-of-frame alpha sequences common to twins exhibited a surplus of low generation probability. The study reached conclusions through statistical analysis that was cross-sectional, not following the same donors.

With V trimmed by 1 base and J by 9 bases, 10 bases remained unmatched. CDR1 is SQVTM, CDR2 ANQGSEA, per germline. The CDR3 is made up of 14 amino acids. On this clonotype: The antigen is unknown.

Via MiXCR, TCRdb re-called the 5' RACE reads, giving one row per CDR3 protein. The table lists around 500,000 distinct CDR3 sequences, about 14% of them singletons. These records were also assigned to another study, of yellow fever vaccine responses in identical twins.

Sequencing was performed on CD4+ T cells sorted from blood. The sequence derives from a woman aged 18-29 years in good health. The chain uses TRBV29-1 and TRBJ2-7, with 9 bases lining up with TRBD1. CDR3 in DNA: TGCAGCGTTGAAGGGGGGGCAACAGGGGGCTGGCAGTACTTC. Its protein is CSVEGGATGGWQYF.